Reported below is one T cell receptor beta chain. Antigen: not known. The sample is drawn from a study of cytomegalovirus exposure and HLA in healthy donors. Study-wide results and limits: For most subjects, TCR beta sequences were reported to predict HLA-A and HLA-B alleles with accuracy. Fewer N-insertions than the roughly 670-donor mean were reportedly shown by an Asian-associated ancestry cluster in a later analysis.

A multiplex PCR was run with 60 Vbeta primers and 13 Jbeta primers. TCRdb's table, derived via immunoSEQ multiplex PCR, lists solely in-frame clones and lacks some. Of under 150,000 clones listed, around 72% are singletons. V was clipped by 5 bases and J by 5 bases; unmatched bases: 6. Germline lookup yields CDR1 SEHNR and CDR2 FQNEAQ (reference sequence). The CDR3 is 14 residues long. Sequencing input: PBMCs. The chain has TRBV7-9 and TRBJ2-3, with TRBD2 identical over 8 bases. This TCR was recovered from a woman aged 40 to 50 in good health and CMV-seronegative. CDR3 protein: CASSPGGAVDTQYF. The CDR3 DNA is TGTGCCAGCAGCCCCGGGGGGGCCGTAGATACGCAGTATTTT.